This T cell receptor (beta chain) comes out of a study of blood T cell repertoires in COVID-19. About the research overall: Donors in the United States, Italy and Spain gave samples during acute or convalescent COVID-19. The cDNA or gDNA used as material had been derived from T cells, B-cell-depleted T cells, or PBMCs.

Grouping used clinical history reported by participants in a survey and questionnaire. Original processing methods: Cell counts per sample came from amplifying reference gene primers. The repertoire was sequenced with immunoSEQ multiplex PCR; TCRdb's copy has only in-frame clones and lacks some. The V and J calls and clone size were taken over from that table, and D and trimming were inferred from the DNA. The table lists some 200,000 clones, 86% of them singletons, with roughly 3.4% in the top ten. The CDR3 loop spans 14 amino acids. Trimming took 10 bases from V and 4 from J; bases not matched to a gene: 8. Germline lookup yields CDR1 LNHDA and CDR2 SQIVND (reference sequence).

This sequence joins TRBV19 and TRBJ1-4, with 8 bases identical to TRBD1. The TCR sequence derives from a middle-aged woman with acute COVID-19. Sequenced material: PBMCs or T cells enriched from blood (not recorded which). The CDR3 region is CATKDRGRNEKLFF. In DNA, the CDR3 is TGTGCCACCAAAGACAGGGGCCGTAATGAAAAACTGTTTTTT.